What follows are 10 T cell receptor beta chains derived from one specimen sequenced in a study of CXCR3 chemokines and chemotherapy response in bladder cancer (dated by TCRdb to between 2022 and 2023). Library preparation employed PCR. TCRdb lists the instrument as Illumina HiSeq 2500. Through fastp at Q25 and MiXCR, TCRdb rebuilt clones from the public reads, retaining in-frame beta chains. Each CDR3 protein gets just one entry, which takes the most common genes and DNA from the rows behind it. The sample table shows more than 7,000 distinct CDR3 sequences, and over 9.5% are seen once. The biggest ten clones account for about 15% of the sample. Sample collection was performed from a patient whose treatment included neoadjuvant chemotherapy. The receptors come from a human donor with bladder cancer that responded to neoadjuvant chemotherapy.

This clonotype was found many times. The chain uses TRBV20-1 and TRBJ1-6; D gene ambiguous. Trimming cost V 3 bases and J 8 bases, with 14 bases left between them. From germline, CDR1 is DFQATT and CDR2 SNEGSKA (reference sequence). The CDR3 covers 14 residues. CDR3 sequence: CSARVRPNDSPLHF. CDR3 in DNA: TGCAGTGCTAGGGTTCGGCCTAATGATTCACCCCTCCACTTT.

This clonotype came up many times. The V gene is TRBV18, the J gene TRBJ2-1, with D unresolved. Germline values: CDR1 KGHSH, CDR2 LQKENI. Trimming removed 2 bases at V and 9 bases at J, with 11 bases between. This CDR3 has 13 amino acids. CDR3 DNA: TGTGCCAGCTCACCAACGGAAAAGTTTGAGCAGTTCTTC. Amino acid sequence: CASSPTEKFEQFF.

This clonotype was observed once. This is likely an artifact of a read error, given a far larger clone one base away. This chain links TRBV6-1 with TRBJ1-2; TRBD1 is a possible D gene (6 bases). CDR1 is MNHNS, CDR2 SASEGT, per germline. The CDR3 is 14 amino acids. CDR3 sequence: CGSSSQGYLEGYTF. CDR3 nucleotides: TGTGGCAGCAGCTCGCAGGGGTATCTTGAGGGCTACACCTTC.

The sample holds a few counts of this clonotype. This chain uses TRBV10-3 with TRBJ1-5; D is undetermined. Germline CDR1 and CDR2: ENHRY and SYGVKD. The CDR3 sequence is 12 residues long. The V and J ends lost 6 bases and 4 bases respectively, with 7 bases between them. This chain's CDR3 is CAISVGNQPQHF. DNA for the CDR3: TGTGCCATCAGCGTCGGGAATCAGCCCCAGCATTTT.

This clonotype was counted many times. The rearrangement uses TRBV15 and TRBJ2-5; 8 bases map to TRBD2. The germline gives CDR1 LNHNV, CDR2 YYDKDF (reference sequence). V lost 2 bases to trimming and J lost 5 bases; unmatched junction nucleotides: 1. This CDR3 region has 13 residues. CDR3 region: CATSRIAGETQYF. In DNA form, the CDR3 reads TGTGCCACCAGCAGAATAGCGGGGGAGACCCAGTACTTC. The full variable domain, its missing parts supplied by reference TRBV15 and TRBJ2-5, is DAMVIQNPRYQVTQFGKPVTLSCSQTLNHNVMYWYQQKSSQAPKLLFHYYDKDFNNEADTPDNFQSRRPNTSFCFLDIRSPGLGDTAMYLCATSRIAGETQYFGPGTRLLVL.

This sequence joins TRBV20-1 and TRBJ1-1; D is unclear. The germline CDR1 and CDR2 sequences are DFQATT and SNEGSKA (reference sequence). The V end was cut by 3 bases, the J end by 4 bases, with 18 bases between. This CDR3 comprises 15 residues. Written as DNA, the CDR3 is TGCAGTGCTAGGACTTCCCCCGGTGCCGGCACTGAAGCTTTCTTT. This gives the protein CSARTSPGAGTEAFF.

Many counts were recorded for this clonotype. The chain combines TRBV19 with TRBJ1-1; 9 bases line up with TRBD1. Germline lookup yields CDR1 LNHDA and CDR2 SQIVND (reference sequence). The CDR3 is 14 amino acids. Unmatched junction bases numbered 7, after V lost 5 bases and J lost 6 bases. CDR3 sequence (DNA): TGTGCCAGTAGTGACAGGGGGAATAGGGCTGAAGCTTTCTTT. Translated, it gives CASSDRGNRAEAFF.

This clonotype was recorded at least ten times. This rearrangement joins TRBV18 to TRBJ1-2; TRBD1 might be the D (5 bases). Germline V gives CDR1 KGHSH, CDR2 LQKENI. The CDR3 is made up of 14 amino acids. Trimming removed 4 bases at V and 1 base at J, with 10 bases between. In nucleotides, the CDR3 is TGTGCCAGCTCACAAGGGGCGAATAACTATGGCTACACCTTC. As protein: CASSQGANNYGYTF. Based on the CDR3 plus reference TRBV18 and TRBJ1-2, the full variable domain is NAGVMQNPRHLVRRRGQEARLRCSPMKGHSHVYWYRQLPEEGLKFMVYLQKENIIDESGMPKERFSAEFPKEGPSILRIQQVVRGDSAAYFCASSQGANNYGYTFGSGTRLTVV.

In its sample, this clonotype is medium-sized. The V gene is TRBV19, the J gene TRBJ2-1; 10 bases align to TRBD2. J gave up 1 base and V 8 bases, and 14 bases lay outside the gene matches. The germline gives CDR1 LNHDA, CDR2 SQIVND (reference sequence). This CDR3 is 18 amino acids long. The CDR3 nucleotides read TGTGCCAGTGGTCGACTAGCGGGTAGAATGGGGTCCTACAATGAGCAGTTCTTC. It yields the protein CASGRLAGRMGSYNEQFF.

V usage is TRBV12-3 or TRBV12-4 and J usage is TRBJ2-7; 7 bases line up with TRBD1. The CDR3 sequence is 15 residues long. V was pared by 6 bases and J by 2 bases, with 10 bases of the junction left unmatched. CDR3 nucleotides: TGTGCCAGCAGGCGAACAGGGGATAAAACCTACGAGCAGTACTTC. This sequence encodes CASRRTGDKTYEQYF.